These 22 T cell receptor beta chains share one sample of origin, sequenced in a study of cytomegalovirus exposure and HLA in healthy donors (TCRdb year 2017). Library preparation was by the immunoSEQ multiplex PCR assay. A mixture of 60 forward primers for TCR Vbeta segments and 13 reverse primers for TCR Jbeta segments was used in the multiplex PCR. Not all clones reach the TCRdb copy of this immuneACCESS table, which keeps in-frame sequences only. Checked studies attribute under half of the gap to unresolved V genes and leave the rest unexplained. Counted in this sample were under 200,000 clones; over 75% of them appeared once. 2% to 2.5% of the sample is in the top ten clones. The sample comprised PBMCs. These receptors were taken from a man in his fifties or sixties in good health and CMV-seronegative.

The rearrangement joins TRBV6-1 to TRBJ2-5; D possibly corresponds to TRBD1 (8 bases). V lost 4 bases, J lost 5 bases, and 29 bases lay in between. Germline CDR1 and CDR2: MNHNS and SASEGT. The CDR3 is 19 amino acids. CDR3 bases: TGTGCCAGCAGTGGAGGACAGGGTTGGGCGGGGGCGCTTCGGGAGACCCAGTACTTC. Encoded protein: CASSGGQGWAGALRETQYF.

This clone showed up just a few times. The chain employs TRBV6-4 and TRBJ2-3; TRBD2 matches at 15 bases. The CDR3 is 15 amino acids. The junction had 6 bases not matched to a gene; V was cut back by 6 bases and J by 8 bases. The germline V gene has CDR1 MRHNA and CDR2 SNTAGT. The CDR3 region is CASSGTSGGLSTQYF. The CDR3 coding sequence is TGTGCCAGCAGCGGGACTAGCGGGGGGTTGTCTACGCAGTATTTT.

The CDR3, as DNA: TGTGCCAGTAGTCCGGGACAGGGGATCAATCAGCCCCAGCATTTT. It translates to CASSPGQGINQPQHF. The genes are TRBV19 and TRBJ1-5; 10 bases are a match to TRBD1. The V segment lost 5 bases and the J segment 3 bases; nucleotides outside the gene matches: 4. CDR1 and CDR2 from the germline V gene are LNHDA and SQIVND (reference sequence). The CDR3 is 15 residues long.

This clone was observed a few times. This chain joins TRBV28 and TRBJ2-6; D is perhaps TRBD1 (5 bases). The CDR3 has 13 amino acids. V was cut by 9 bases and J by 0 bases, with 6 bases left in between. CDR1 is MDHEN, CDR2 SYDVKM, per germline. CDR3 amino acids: CASTGSGANVLTF. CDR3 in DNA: TGTGCCAGTACAGGCTCTGGGGCCAACGTCCTGACTTTC.

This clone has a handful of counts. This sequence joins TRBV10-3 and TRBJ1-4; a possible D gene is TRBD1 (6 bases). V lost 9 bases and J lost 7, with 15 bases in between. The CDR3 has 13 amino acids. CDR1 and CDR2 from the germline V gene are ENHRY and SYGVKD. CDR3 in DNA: TGTGCCATTGCACAGGGTATAGGTGAAAAACTGTTTTTT. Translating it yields CAIAQGIGEKLFF.

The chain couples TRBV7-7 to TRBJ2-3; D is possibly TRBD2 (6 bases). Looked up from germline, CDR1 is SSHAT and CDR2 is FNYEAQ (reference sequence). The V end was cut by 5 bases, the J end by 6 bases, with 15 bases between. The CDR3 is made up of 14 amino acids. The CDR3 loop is CASSRSGPTDTQYF. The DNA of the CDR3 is TGTGCCAGCAGCCGAAGCGGGCCCACGGATACGCAGTATTTT.

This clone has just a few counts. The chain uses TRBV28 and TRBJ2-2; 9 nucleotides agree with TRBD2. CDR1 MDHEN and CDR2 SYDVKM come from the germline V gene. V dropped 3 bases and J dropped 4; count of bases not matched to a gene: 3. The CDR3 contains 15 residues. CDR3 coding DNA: TGTGCCAGCAGTTTCCTAGCGGGATCCACCGGGGAGCTGTTTTTT. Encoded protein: CASSFLAGSTGELFF.

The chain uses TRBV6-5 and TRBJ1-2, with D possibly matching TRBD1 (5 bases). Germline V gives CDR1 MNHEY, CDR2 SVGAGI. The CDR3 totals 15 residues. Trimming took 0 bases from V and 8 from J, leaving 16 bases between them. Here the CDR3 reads CASSYSSVPGGGYTF. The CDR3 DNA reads TGTGCCAGCAGTTACTCGAGTGTCCCCGGGGGGGGCTACACCTTC.

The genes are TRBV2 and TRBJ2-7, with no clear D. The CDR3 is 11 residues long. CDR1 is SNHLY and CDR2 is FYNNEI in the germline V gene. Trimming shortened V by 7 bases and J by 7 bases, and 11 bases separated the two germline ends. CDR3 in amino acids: CASTETREQYF. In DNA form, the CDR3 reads TGTGCCAGCACGGAGACGAGGGAGCAGTACTTC.

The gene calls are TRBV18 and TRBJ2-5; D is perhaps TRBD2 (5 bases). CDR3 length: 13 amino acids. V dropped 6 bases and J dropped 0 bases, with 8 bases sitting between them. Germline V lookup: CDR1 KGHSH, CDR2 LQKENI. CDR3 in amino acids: CASSPGYQETQYF. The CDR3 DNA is TGTGCCAGCTCCCCGGGGTACCAAGAGACCCAGTACTTC.

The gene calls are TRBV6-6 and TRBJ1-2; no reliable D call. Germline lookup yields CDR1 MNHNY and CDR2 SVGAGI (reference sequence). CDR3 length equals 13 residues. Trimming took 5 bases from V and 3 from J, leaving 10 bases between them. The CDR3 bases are TGTGCCAGCAGTCGAACAAGTGACTATGGCTACACCTTC. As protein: CASSRTSDYGYTF.

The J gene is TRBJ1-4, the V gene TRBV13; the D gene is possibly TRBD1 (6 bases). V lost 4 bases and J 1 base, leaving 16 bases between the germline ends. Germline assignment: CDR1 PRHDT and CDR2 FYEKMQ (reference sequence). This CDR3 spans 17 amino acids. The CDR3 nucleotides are TGTGCCAGCAGCTCTACAGGGATAGGAAGAACTAATGAAAAACTGTTTTTT. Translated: CASSSTGIGRTNEKLFF.

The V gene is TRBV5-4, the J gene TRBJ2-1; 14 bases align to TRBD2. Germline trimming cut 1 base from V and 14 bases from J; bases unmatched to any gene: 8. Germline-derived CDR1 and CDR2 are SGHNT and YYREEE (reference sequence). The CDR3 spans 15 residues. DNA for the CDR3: TGTGCCAGCAGCTTGCAAAGACTAGCGGGAGGGCCGGAGTTCTTC. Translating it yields CASSLQRLAGGPEFF.

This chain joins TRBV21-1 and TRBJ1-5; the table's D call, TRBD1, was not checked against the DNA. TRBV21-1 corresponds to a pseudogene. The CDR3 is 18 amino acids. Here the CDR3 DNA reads TGTGCCAGCAGCAAAGAGGTCGGGACAGGGGGCTTTAATCAGCCCCAGCATTTT. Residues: CASSKEVGTGGFNQPQHF.

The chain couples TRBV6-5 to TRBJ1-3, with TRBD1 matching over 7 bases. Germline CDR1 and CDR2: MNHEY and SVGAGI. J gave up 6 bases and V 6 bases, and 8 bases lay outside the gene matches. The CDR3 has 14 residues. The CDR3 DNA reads TGTGCCAGCAGAGCTACCGGGACAGAAAACACCATATATTTT. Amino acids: CASRATGTENTIYF.

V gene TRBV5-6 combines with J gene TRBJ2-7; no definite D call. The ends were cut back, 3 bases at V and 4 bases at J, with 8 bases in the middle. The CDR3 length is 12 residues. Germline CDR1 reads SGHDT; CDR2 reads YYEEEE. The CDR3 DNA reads TGTGCCAGCAGCTCTACTAATTACGAGCAGTACTTC. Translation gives CASSSTNYEQYF.

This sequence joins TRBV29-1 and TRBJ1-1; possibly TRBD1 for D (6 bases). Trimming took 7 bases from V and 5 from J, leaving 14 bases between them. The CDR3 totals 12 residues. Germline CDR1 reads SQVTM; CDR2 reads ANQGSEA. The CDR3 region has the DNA TGCAGCGCCTGGGGGGGGCGGACTGAAGCTTTCTTT. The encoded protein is CSAWGGRTEAFF.

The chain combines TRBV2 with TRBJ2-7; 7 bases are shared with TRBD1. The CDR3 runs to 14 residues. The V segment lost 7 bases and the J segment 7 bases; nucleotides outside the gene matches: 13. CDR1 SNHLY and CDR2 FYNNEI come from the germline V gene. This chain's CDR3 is CASTLQGPSVEQYF. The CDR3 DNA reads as TGTGCCAGCACCCTACAGGGGCCCTCGGTTGAGCAGTACTTC. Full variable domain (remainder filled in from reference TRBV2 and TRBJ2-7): EPEVTQTPSHQVTQMGQEVILRCVPISNHLYFYWYRQILGQKVEFLVSFYNNEISEKSEIFDDQFSVERPDGSNFTLKIRSTKLEDSAMYFCASTLQGPSVEQYFGPGTRLTVT.

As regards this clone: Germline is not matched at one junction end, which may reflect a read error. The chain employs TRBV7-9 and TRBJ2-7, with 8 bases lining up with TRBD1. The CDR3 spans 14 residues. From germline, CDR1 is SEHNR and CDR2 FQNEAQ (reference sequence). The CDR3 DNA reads TGTTCCAGCAGCCGTGGGACAGGACCCTCCGAGCAGTCCTTC. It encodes CSSSRGTGPSEQSF.

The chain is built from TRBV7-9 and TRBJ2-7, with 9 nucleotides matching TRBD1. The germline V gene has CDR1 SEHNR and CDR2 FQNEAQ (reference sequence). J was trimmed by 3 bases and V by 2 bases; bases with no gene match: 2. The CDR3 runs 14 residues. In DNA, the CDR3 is TGTGCCAGCAGCTTACCGGGACAGGGCTACGAGCAGTACTTC. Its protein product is CASSLPGQGYEQYF.

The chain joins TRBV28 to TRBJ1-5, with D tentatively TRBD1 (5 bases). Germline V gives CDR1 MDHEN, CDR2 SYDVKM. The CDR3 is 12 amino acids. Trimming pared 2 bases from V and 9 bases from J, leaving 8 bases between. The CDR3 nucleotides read TGTGCCAGCAGTTTACAGGGATGGCCCCAGCATTTT. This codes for CASSLQGWPQHF.

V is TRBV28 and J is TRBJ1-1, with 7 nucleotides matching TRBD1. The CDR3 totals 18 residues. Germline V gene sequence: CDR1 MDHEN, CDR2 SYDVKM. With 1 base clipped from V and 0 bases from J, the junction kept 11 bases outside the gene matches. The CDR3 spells CASSLYPPLDRLNTEAFF. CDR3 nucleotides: TGTGCCAGCAGTTTATACCCCCCCTTGGACAGGCTGAACACTGAAGCTTTCTTT.